This TCR beta chain appears in the sequencing data of a study of blood T cell repertoires in COVID-19. Background on the study: COVID-19 samples collected from the United States, Italy and Spain covered acute and convalescent phases. PBMCs, B-cell-depleted T cells, or T cells were the source of the cDNA or gDNA that made up the material.

As processed by the authors: Estimated nucleated cell counts came from reference gene primer amplification. Some clones are missing from TCRdb's copy, which holds only in-frame ones; the method was immunoSEQ multiplex PCR. V, J and clone size are those of that table, while D and trimming were read from the DNA. The sample has under 250,000 clones, about 89% seen once. This CDR3 has 15 residues. Germline-derived CDR1 and CDR2 are MNHEY and SMNVEV (reference sequence). Trimming cost V 6 bases and J 2 bases, with 17 bases left between them. The rearrangement joins TRBV27 to TRBJ2-7, with D unresolved. The TCR sequence derives from a woman aged 60-75 years who had recovered from COVID-19. The specimen was peripheral blood. The CDR3 DNA is TGTGCCAGCAGGGGCAATCCGGCGAGCCCCTACGAGCAGTACTTC. As protein: CASRGNPASPYEQYF.